This T cell receptor beta chain was sequenced in a study of blood T cell repertoires in COVID-19. Trimming removed 5 bases from V and 0 bases from J; junction bases left unmatched: 6. Germline CDR1 is SNHLY and CDR2 is FYNNEI. CDR3 size: 16 residues. Libraries were prepared by immunoSEQ multiplex PCR; TCRdb keeps only in-frame clonotypes and omits some of them. The sample shows 200,000 to 250,000 clones, 85% of them seen only once. Material: PBMCs or T cells enriched from blood (not recorded which). This chain links TRBV2 with TRBJ1-5, with TRBD1 identical over 8 bases. The clonotype was recovered from a woman aged 45-59 years with acute COVID-19. The CDR3 DNA sequence: TGTGCCAGCAGTCCCCCTGGACAGGGTAGCAATCAGCCCCAGCATTTT. Encoded protein: CASSPPGQGSNQPQHF.